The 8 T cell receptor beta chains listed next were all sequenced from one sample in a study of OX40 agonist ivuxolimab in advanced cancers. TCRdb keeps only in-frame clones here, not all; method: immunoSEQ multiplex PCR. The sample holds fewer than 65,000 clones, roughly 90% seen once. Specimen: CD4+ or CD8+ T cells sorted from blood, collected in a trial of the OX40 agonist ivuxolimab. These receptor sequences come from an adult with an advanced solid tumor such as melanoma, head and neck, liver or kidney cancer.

As DNA, the CDR3 is TGTGCCAGCAGCCAAGATCTGACTAGCGGACAAGAGACCCAGTACTTC. It yields the protein CASSQDLTSGQETQYF. The gene calls are TRBV4-2 and TRBJ2-5; 9 nucleotides agree with TRBD2. Per germline, CDR1 LGHNA and CDR2 YNFKEQ. This CDR3 is 16 amino acids long. The V gene end was trimmed by 0 bases and the J gene end by 2 bases; junction bases not matched to a gene: 4.

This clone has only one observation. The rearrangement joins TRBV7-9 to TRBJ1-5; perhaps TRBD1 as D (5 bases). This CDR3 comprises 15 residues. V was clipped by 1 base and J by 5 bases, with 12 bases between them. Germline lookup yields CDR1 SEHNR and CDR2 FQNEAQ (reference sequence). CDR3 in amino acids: CASSLGGGRDQPQHF. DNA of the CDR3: TGTGCCAGCAGCTTAGGGGGGGGTAGGGATCAGCCCCAGCATTTT.

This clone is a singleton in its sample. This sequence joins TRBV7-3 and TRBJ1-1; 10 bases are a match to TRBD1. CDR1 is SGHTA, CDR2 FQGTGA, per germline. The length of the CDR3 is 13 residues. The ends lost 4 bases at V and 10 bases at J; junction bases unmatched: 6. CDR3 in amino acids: CASSSDRGQVAFF. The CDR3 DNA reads TGTGCCAGCAGCTCCGACAGGGGGCAGGTAGCTTTCTTT. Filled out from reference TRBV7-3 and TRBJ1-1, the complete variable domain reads GAGVSQTPSNKVTEKGKYVELRCDPISGHTALYWYRQSLGQGPEFLIYFQGTGAADDSGLPNDRFFAVRPEGSVSTLKIQRTERGDSAVYLCASSSDRGQVAFFGQGTRLTVV.

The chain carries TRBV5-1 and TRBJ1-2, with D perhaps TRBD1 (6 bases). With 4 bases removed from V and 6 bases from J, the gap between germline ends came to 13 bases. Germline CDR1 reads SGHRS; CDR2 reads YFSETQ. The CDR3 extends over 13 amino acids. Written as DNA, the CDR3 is TGCGCCAGCAGCGTACAGGGAGGGGATGGCTACACCTTC. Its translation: CASSVQGGDGYTF.

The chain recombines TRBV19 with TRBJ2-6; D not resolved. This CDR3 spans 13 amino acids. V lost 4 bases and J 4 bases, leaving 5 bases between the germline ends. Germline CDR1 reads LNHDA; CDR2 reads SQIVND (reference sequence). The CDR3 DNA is TGTGCCAGTAGTAGGTACGGGGCCAACGTCCTGACTTTC. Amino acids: CASSRYGANVLTF.

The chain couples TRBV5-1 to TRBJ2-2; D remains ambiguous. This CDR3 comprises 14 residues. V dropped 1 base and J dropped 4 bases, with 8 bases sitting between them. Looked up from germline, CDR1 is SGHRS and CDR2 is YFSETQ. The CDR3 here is CASSLTIVTGELFF. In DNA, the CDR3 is TGCGCCAGCAGCTTGACGATAGTCACCGGGGAGCTGTTTTTT.

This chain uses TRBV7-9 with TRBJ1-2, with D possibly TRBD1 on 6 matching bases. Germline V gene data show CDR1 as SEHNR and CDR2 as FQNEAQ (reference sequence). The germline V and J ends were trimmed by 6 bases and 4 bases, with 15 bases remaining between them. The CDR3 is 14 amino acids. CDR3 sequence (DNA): TGTGCCAGCAGGCAACAGGGACGGAGCTATGGCTACACCTTC. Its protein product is CASRQQGRSYGYTF.

This CDR3 is CASSLASGAYNEQFF. CDR3 nucleotides: TGTGCCAGCAGCTTGGCTAGCGGGGCCTACAATGAGCAGTTCTTC. This chain links TRBV5-6 with TRBJ2-1, with TRBD2 identical over 9 bases. In germline, CDR1 is SGHDT, CDR2 YYEEEE. The CDR3 has 15 amino acids. J lost 2 bases, V lost 0 bases, and 0 bases had no gene match.